This TCR beta chain was recovered during a study of identical twins. Germline CDR1 and CDR2: SGHAT and FQDESV (reference sequence). This CDR3 has 18 residues. With V trimmed by 1 base and J by 1 base, 11 bases remained unmatched. This clonotype was counted a few times. TCRdb re-called the 5' RACE reads through MiXCR, storing one row per CDR3 protein. The table has about 240,000 distinct CDR3 sequences, roughly a tenth seen once. This chain links TRBV11-1 with TRBJ1-1; 8 bases are shared with TRBD1. The receptor comes from a man aged 50 or older in good health. Sequencing was performed on memory T cells sorted from blood. The CDR3 spells CASSLVIINGQGNTEAFF. The CDR3 region has the DNA TGTGCCAGCAGCTTAGTAATTATAAATGGACAGGGGAACACTGAAGCTTTCTTT.